The 31 T cell receptor beta chains below all came from one sample that was sequenced in a study of T cell responses to AZD1222 COVID-19 vaccine. Produced via immunoSEQ multiplex PCR; TCRdb's table is partial and in-frame only. Of around 140,000 clones listed, roughly nine tenths are singletons. The sample here was peripheral blood, taken 28 days after the second AZD1222 dose. All receptors derive from an adult who received the AZD1222 COVID-19 vaccine.

The V gene is TRBV2, the J gene TRBJ2-7; 8 bases align to TRBD1. The CDR3 totals 13 residues. Germline lookup yields CDR1 SNHLY and CDR2 FYNNEI. V shed 8 bases, J shed 3 bases, and the junction held 6 bases outside the gene matches. The CDR3 nucleotides read TGTGCCAGCCGCCTTGGACAGGGCTACGAGCAGTACGTC. It translates to CASRLGQGYEQYV.

Here the CDR3 reads CASSYSLAGAGNTIYF. Written as DNA, the CDR3 is TGTGCCAGCAGTTACTCGCTAGCAGGGGCTGGAAACACCATATATTTT. The chain employs TRBV6-5 and TRBJ1-3, with D possibly being TRBD1 (6 bases). Looked up from germline, CDR1 is MNHEY and CDR2 is SVGAGI. This CDR3 has 16 residues. Trimming shortened V by 0 bases and J by 2 bases, and 11 bases separated the two germline ends.

The count of this clone is one. The junction does not match germline at one end; this may be a read error. The chain carries TRBV14 and TRBJ2-3; 9 bases match TRBD1. From germline, CDR1 is SGHDN and CDR2 FVKESK. The CDR3 is 12 residues long. The CDR3 nucleotides read TGTGCCAGCAGCCATGGGACAGGGAGTTTTAGTTTT. Translated, it gives CASSHGTGSFSF.

The genes are TRBV28 and TRBJ1-1, with unresolved D. This CDR3 spans 12 amino acids. V lost 3 bases, J lost 5 bases, and 7 bases lay in between. Germline lookup yields CDR1 MDHEN and CDR2 SYDVKM. DNA of the CDR3: TGTGCCAGCAGTTTCCTGTGGACTGAAGCTTTCTTT. Translation: CASSFLWTEAFF.

This sequence joins TRBV28 and TRBJ2-1, with D perhaps assigned TRBD1 or TRBD2 (5 bases each). With 7 bases removed from V and 3 bases from J, the gap between germline ends came to 13 bases. This CDR3 has 14 amino acids. Germline V gene sequence: CDR1 MDHEN, CDR2 SYDVKM. CDR3 residues: CASTLGDGYNEQFF. CDR3 in DNA: TGTGCCAGCACCTTGGGGGACGGCTACAATGAGCAGTTCTTC.

J is TRBJ1-1 and V is TRBV2; D is unclear. The ends were cut back, 5 bases at V and 1 base at J, with 8 bases in the middle. Germline CDR1 and CDR2: SNHLY and FYNNEI. The CDR3 has 13 residues. The CDR3 DNA is TGTGCCAGCAGTAGAGACACGAACACTGAAGCTTTCTTT. Translating it yields CASSRDTNTEAFF. Combining the CDR3 with reference TRBV2 and TRBJ1-1 gives the whole variable domain EPEVTQTPSHQVTQMGQEVILRCVPISNHLYFYWYRQILGQKVEFLVSFYNNEISEKSEIFDDQFSVERPDGSNFTLKIRSTKLEDSAMYFCASSRDTNTEAFFGQGTRLTVV.

This clone was recorded only once. This sample also contains other DNA sequences that code for the same CDR3. V gene TRBV9 combines with J gene TRBJ2-5; D unresolved. The CDR3 covers 14 residues. The V end lost 0 bases, the J end lost 4 bases, and 10 bases lay between the germline ends. Germline V gives CDR1 SGDLS, CDR2 YYNGEE. Written as DNA, the CDR3 is TGTGCCAGCAGCGTAGGTCCGGGCCGAGAGACCCAGTACTTC. It codes for CASSVGPGRETQYF.

This chain connects TRBV12-5 to TRBJ2-1; TRBD2 matches 12 bases. The CDR3 spans 20 residues. After removal of 1 base from V and 2 bases from J, the junction contained 12 bases not matched to a gene. Per the germline V gene, CDR1 is LGHNT and CDR2 is FRNRAP. The CDR3 is CASGLDRTSSGRAPYNEQFF. CDR3 DNA: TGTGCTAGTGGTTTGGACCGTACGTCTAGCGGGAGGGCCCCCTACAATGAGCAGTTCTTC.

The V and J genes are TRBV27 and TRBJ1-1; no firm D call. The germline V gene has CDR1 MNHEY and CDR2 SMNVEV (reference sequence). This CDR3 spans 14 amino acids. Trimming took off 2 bases at V and 4 bases at J, with 11 bases between the two ends. CDR3 bases: TGTGCCAGCAGTTTACCGGGGAGAGTCACTGAAGCTTTCTTT. It is translated as CASSLPGRVTEAFF.

The chain carries TRBV12-3 or TRBV12-4 and TRBJ1-2; 7 nucleotides agree with TRBD1. J gave up 10 bases and V 7 bases, and 6 bases lay outside the gene matches. The CDR3 totals 11 residues. In DNA, the CDR3 is TGTGCCAGCACCCGGACAGGACCCTACACCTTC. Translating it yields CASTRTGPYTF.

This chain links TRBV6-6 with TRBJ2-7, with 12 bases fitting TRBD1. This CDR3 comprises 17 residues. V trimming: 5 bases; J trimming: 5 bases; junction bases outside the gene matches: 13. In germline, CDR1 is MNHNY, CDR2 SVGAGI (reference sequence). CDR3 region: CASSRRSGTGGFDEQYF. CDR3 in DNA: TGTGCCAGCAGTCGCCGATCCGGGACAGGGGGCTTCGACGAGCAGTACTTC.

The chain employs TRBV19 and TRBJ1-2, with no clear D. Trimming took 3 bases from V and 4 from J, leaving 15 bases between them. The V gene's germline CDR1 is LNHDA and CDR2 SQIVND (reference sequence). This CDR3 contains 15 residues. For the CDR3, the DNA is TGTGCCAGTAGTATGAAGGCGGGAGGAGGCTATGGCTACACCTTC. This gives the protein CASSMKAGGGYGYTF.

The rearrangement uses TRBV6-5 and TRBJ1-2; 8 bases align to TRBD1. The CDR3 spans 15 residues. Trimming cost V 2 bases and J 8 bases; bases outside gene matches: 10. CDR1 is MNHEY, CDR2 SVGAGI, per germline. The CDR3: CASSYTDRAGGGYTF. The CDR3 nucleotides are TGTGCCAGCAGTTACACGGACAGGGCGGGAGGAGGCTACACCTTC.

V usage is TRBV3-1 (or the pseudogene TRBV3-2) and J usage is TRBJ1-4; the match to TRBD1 covers 10 bases. Germline lookup yields CDR1 LGHDT and CDR2 YNNKEL (reference sequence). Trimming at V came to 0 bases and at J to 9 bases, leaving 7 bases not matched to a gene. The CDR3 sequence is 16 residues long. CDR3 DNA sequence: TGTGCCAGCAGCCAAGATCGTTGGGGACAGGGGCAAAAACTGTTTTTT. It yields the protein CASSQDRWGQGQKLFF.

The chain joins TRBV19 to TRBJ1-5, with a weak D call TRBD1 (5 bases). The CDR3 runs 15 residues. Trimming removed 5 bases from V and 0 bases from J, with 11 bases in between. The V gene's germline CDR1 is LNHDA and CDR2 SQIVND (reference sequence). CDR3 sequence (DNA): TGTGCCAGTAGTCCGGGACTGACTAGCAATCAGCCCCAGCATTTT. Translating gives CASSPGLTSNQPQHF.

This chain uses TRBV7-8 with TRBJ2-7; D may match TRBD1 or TRBD2 (6 bases each). V was trimmed by 5 bases and J by 12 bases, leaving 32 bases between them. Germline CDR1 reads SGHVS; CDR2 reads FQNEAQ. This CDR3 is 17 amino acids long. The CDR3 nucleotides are TGTGCCAGCAGCCGAACACGTGCCGGGACACACAACTCCGGGGGGTACTTC. It codes for CASSRTRAGTHNSGGYF.

The rearrangement links TRBV5-1 to TRBJ1-3; 7 bases fit TRBD1. Germline assignment: CDR1 SGHRS and CDR2 YFSETQ. The CDR3 totals 16 residues. V lost 4 bases to trimming and J lost 0 bases; unmatched junction nucleotides: 7. The DNA of the CDR3 is TGCGCCAGCAGCATCACAGGGGTTGGCTCTGGAAACACCATATATTTT. Translated, it gives CASSITGVGSGNTIYF.

The chain carries TRBV5-5 and TRBJ1-1, with TRBD1 identical over 9 bases. The junction had 2 bases not matched to a gene; V was cut back by 5 bases and J by 0 bases. Germline V gives CDR1 SGHKS, CDR2 YYEKEE (reference sequence). The CDR3 covers 14 residues. The CDR3 nucleotides read TGTGCCAGCAGGGACAGGGGCATGAACACTGAAGCTTTCTTT. Protein: CASRDRGMNTEAFF.

There are a few counts of this clone. The rearrangement uses TRBV3-1 (or the pseudogene TRBV3-2) and TRBJ2-7; D is uncertain. Germline loops: CDR1 LGHDT, CDR2 YNNKEL (reference sequence). Trimming took off 5 bases at V and 5 bases at J, with 10 bases between the two ends. CDR3 size: 12 residues. CDR3: CASSARSDEQYF. CDR3 nucleotide sequence: TGTGCCAGCAGCGCCCGCTCGGACGAGCAGTACTTC.

The chain uses TRBV20-1 and TRBJ1-2, with a tentative D call TRBD1 (5 bases). The CDR3 contains 13 residues. Between the trimmed V and J ends, which lost 3 bases and 3 bases, there was a span of 11 bases. The germline CDR1 and CDR2 sequences are DFQATT and SNEGSKA (reference sequence). The CDR3 DNA is TGCAGTGCTAGTAAGACAGTACACTATGGCTACACCTTC. This encodes CSASKTVHYGYTF.

V usage is TRBV6-2 or TRBV6-3 and J usage is TRBJ1-5; 7 nucleotides align to TRBD1. CDR3 length equals 17 residues. The germline V gene encodes CDR1 MNHEY and CDR2 SVGEGT. V was clipped by 0 bases and J by 3 bases; unmatched bases: 8. In nucleotides, the CDR3 is TGTGCCAGCAGTTACTCCCCGGAGACAGGGTACAATCAGCCCCAGCATTTT. Translation: CASSYSPETGYNQPQHF.

The rearrangement joins TRBV7-9 to TRBJ2-1; D is uncertain. The CDR3 loop spans 11 amino acids. Germline CDR1 and CDR2: SEHNR and FQNEAQ (reference sequence). Trimming took off 8 bases at V and 10 bases at J, with 12 bases between the two ends. CDR3 coding DNA: TGTGCCAGCGGTATGGCGGCCGAGCAGTTCTTC. Translation: CASGMAAEQFF. The full variable domain, rest sourced from reference TRBV7-9 and TRBJ2-1, is DTGVSQNPRHKITKRGQNVTFRCDPISEHNRLYWYRQTLGQGPEFLTYFQNEAQLEKSRLLSDRFSAERPKGSFSTLEIQRTEQGDSAMYLCASGMAAEQFFGPGTRLTVL.

The chain has TRBV2 and TRBJ1-2; D perhaps matches TRBD1 (6 bases). CDR1 SNHLY and CDR2 FYNNEI come from the germline V gene. The V and J ends lost 5 bases and 4 bases respectively, with 14 bases between them. This CDR3 has 14 amino acids. CDR3 amino acids: CASSQRQATYGYTF. The CDR3 DNA reads TGTGCCAGCAGTCAGAGACAGGCAACCTATGGCTACACCTTC.

V and J are TRBV6-1 and TRBJ2-6; the D gene could be TRBD1 or TRBD2 (5 bases each). The V end lost 3 bases, the J end lost 2 bases, and 8 bases lay between the germline ends. Germline lookup yields CDR1 MNHNS and CDR2 SASEGT. The CDR3 contains 15 residues. The CDR3 here is CASSDGGTGANVLTF. In DNA form, the CDR3 reads TGTGCCAGCAGTGATGGGGGAACTGGGGCCAACGTCCTGACTTTC.

The chain carries TRBV30 and TRBJ1-4; 7 nucleotides match TRBD1. Germline CDR1 reads GTSNPN; CDR2 reads SVGIG (reference sequence). The trim removed 1 base at V and 0 bases at J, leaving 8 bases unmatched. There are 17 residues in the CDR3. CDR3 DNA: TGTGCCTGGAGTGCGGCAGGGGGAGCCGCAACTAATGAAAAACTGTTTTTT. It encodes CAWSAAGGAATNEKLFF.

V usage is TRBV12-3 or TRBV12-4 and J usage is TRBJ1-2; D call uncertain. Between the trimmed V and J ends, which lost 10 bases and 3 bases, there was a span of 15 bases. The CDR3 runs 13 residues. The CDR3 nucleotides are TGTGCCACCCTTCAGGACCGTTACTATGGCTACACCTTC. Encoded protein: CATLQDRYYGYTF.

This clone came up once. In DNA form, the CDR3 reads TGTGCCAGCTCACCACTCAGACAGGTTGGAACTAATGAAAAACTGTTTTTT. Encoded protein: CASSPLRQVGTNEKLFF. The gene calls are TRBV18 and TRBJ1-4; D possibly corresponds to TRBD1 (6 bases). This CDR3 contains 17 residues. The V end was cut by 1 base, the J end by 1 base, with 13 bases between. Germline CDR1 is KGHSH and CDR2 is LQKENI. The whole variable domain, filled in from reference TRBV18 and TRBJ1-4, reads NAGVMQNPRHLVRRRGQEARLRCSPMKGHSHVYWYRQLPEEGLKFMVYLQKENIIDESGMPKERFSAEFPKEGPSILRIQQVVRGDSAAYFCASSPLRQVGTNEKLFFGSGTQLSVL.

The CDR3 nucleotides read TGTGCCAGCAGCCAAGCTGGAGAGACCCAGTACTTC. It specifies CASSQAGETQYF. The chain employs TRBV4-2 and TRBJ2-5; D gene uncertain. CDR3 length equals 12 residues. Germline values: CDR1 LGHNA, CDR2 YNFKEQ. The V end lost 1 base, the J end lost 4 bases, and 4 bases lay between the germline ends.

This clone was detected a few times. The V and J genes are TRBV25-1 and TRBJ1-2; TRBD1 matches 11 bases. Germline values: CDR1 MGHDK, CDR2 SYGVNS. CDR3 size: 16 residues. Germline trimming cut 1 base from V and 4 bases from J; bases unmatched to any gene: 5. In DNA form, the CDR3 reads TGTGCCAGCAGTGAATGGGGGACAGGGGGGAGCTATGGCTACACCTTC. It specifies CASSEWGTGGSYGYTF.

In its sample, this clone was seen once. The chain has TRBV25-1 and TRBJ2-1, with D perhaps being TRBD1 or TRBD2 (5 bases each). The V and J ends lost 3 bases and 8 bases respectively, with 20 bases between them. This CDR3 is 16 amino acids long. Germline V gene sequence: CDR1 MGHDK, CDR2 SYGVNS. This CDR3 reads CASSDSGTPKTDEQFF. In DNA, the CDR3 is TGTGCCAGCAGTGACAGTGGGACCCCCAAAACGGATGAGCAGTTCTTC.

The CDR3 coding sequence is TGCGCCAGCAGCCGGACAGGGGACACCGGGGAGCTGTTTTTT. Translation: CASSRTGDTGELFF. The chain recombines TRBV5-1 with TRBJ2-2, with 9 bases matching TRBD1. The CDR3 sequence is 14 residues long. Germline loops: CDR1 SGHRS, CDR2 YFSETQ. The ends lost 4 bases at V and 3 bases at J; junction bases unmatched: 1.